These T cell receptor beta chains were read from a single sample in a study of control samples from healthy donors and cancer patients. Profiling relied on immunoSEQ multiplex PCR, and the TCRdb table lists in-frame clones only, not all of them. The sample has roughly 63,000 clones, around 89% seen once. The material sequenced was PBMCs. These receptors were collected from a man aged 55 to 70 with colorectal cancer. CDR3s include the opening cysteine and the closing phenylalanine or tryptophan. Fields, in order: V gene, clone size, D gene, J gene, CDR3 protein, CDR3 DNA. D genes are given only for firm matches. Some rows have no size entry. The others give once, few or many, or a class for an expanded clone.

TRBV5-4,-,-,TRBJ1-6,CASSLRGANSPLHF,TGTGCCAGCAGCTTGCGGGGAGCCAATTCACCCCTCCACTTT
TRBV18,-,TRBD2,TRBJ2-5,CASSPASAGDLSQYF,TGTGCCAGCTCACCAGCCAGCGCGGGGGATTTGTCCCAGTACTTC
TRBV15,-,-,TRBJ2-5,CATSREGWETQYF,TGTGCCACCAGCAGAGAAGGATGGGAGACCCAGTACTTC
TRBV6-5,-,TRBD1,TRBJ2-7,CASSLEGAPSYEQYF,TGTGCCAGCAGTCTCGAGGGGGCCCCCTCCTACGAGCAGTACTTC
TRBV2,-,-,TRBJ1-1,CASSNPGRLNTEAFF,TGTGCCAGCAGTAACCCAGGGAGATTGAACACTGAAGCTTTCTTT
TRBV25-1,-,-,TRBJ2-7,CASSEPGYEQYF,TGTGCCAGCAGTGAGCCCGGCTACGAGCAGTACTTC
TRBV13,-,TRBD1,TRBJ2-4,CASSSLTGAGNIQYF,TGTGCCAGCAGCTCGTTGACAGGGGCGGGAAACATTCAGTACTTC
TRBV6-2/TRBV6-3,-,-,TRBJ1-2,CASSRPDGRPDGYTF,TGTGCCAGCAGTCGACCCGATGGGAGGCCGGATGGCTACACCTTC
TRBV27,-,-,TRBJ1-1,CASSFGRDTEAFF,TGTGCCAGCAGTTTCGGCAGGGACACTGAAGCTTTCTTT
TRBV5-6,-,-,TRBJ2-7,CASSLRQGRHEQYF,TGTGCCAGCAGCTTGCGGCAGGGTCGGCACGAGCAGTACTTC
TRBV19,-,TRBD2,TRBJ2-3,CASTKAGGENTQYF,TGTGCCAGCACTAAAGCGGGGGGCGAAAATACGCAGTATTTT
TRBV5-4,-,TRBD1,TRBJ1-2,CASSFSQGFGYTF,TGTGCCAGCAGCTTTTCACAGGGGTTTGGCTACACCTTC
TRBV10-1,-,-,TRBJ2-3,CASRVGLDTQYF,TGCGCCAGCAGGGTGGGGCTAGATACGCAGTATTTT
TRBV6-5,-,-,TRBJ2-5,CASRPSGQQETQYF,TGTGCCAGCAGACCTTCCGGACAGCAAGAGACCCAGTACTTC
TRBV10-1,-,-,TRBJ1-6,CASGGYTAYNSPLHF,TGCGCCAGTGGGGGGTACACAGCCTATAATTCACCCCTCCACTTT
TRBV12-3/TRBV12-4,-,TRBD2,TRBJ2-2,CASNFGGAGELFF,TGTGCCAGCAATTTTGGGGGGGCCGGGGAGCTGTTTTTT
TRBV5-4,once,-,TRBJ2-5,CASSLGGRTETQYF,TGTGCCAGCAGCTTGGGAGGTAGGACCGAGACCCAGTACTTC
TRBV4-3,-,-,TRBJ2-3,CASSQDRAWWDTQYF,TGCGCCAGCAGCCAAGATCGAGCGTGGTGGGATACGCAGTATTTT
TRBV18,-,-,TRBJ2-1,CASSPPSAGRNEQFF,TGTGCCAGCTCACCACCGTCGGCAGGGAGGAATGAGCAGTTCTTC
TRBV2,-,-,TRBJ1-2,CARRGGSYGYTF,TGTGCCCGCCGCGGGGGCAGCTATGGCTACACCTTC
TRBV6-5,-,-,TRBJ1-2,CASSSLTGEGYGYTF,TGTGCCAGCAGTTCCCTGACGGGGGAGGGCTATGGCTACACCTTC
TRBV7-2,-,-,TRBJ2-7,CASSPDRLYEQYF,TGTGCCAGCAGCCCCGACAGACTTTACGAGCAGTACTTC
TRBV7-6,-,-,TRBJ2-2,CASSFQSAELTGELFF,TGTGCCAGCAGCTTCCAGTCGGCAGAGCTCACCGGGGAGCTGTTTTTT
TRBV12-3/TRBV12-4,-,TRBD1,TRBJ1-2,CASSLTGDYGYTF,TGTGCCAGCAGTTTGACAGGGGACTATGGCTACACCTTC
TRBV5-1,few,-,TRBJ1-2,CASRGANYGYTF,TGCGCCAGCAGGGGCGCCAACTATGGCTACACCTTC
TRBV9,-,TRBD2,TRBJ2-1,CASSVGEVAGFGEQFF,TGTGCCAGCAGCGTAGGAGAGGTAGCGGGGTTCGGCGAGCAGTTCTTC
TRBV29-1,-,TRBD1,TRBJ2-2,CSGQGSAGELFF,TGCAGCGGACAGGGTTCCGCCGGGGAGCTGTTTTTT
TRBV12-3/TRBV12-4,-,-,TRBJ2-3,CASSFGSGDTQYF,TGTGCCAGCAGTTTCGGGTCAGGAGATACGCAGTATTTT
TRBV12-3/TRBV12-4,-,-,TRBJ1-2,CTSSPQGRGGYTF,TGTACCAGCAGCCCACAGGGTCGGGGCGGCTACACCTTC
TRBV27,once,-,TRBJ1-5,CASSLNQPQHF,TGTGCCAGCAGTTTGAATCAGCCCCAGCATTTT
TRBV6-1,-,-,TRBJ1-5,CASSEWGVSRSNQPQHF,TGTGCCAGCAGTGAATGGGGGGTTTCGCGTAGCAATCAGCCCCAGCATTTT
TRBV6-5,-,TRBD1,TRBJ1-2,CASSKDRGLYGYTF,TGTGCCAGCAGCAAGGACAGGGGCCTCTATGGCTACACCTTC
TRBV5-1,-,-,TRBJ2-7,CASSSDSRRGEQYF,TGCGCCAGCAGCTCGGACAGCCGGAGAGGCGAGCAGTACTTC
TRBV5-6,-,-,TRBJ2-5,CASSLLLSGEARGTQYF,TGTGCCAGCAGCTTGTTGCTGTCGGGGGAGGCCAGGGGGACCCAGTACTTC
TRBV9,-,TRBD2,TRBJ2-3,CASSTPEAGGSTDTQYF,TGTGCCAGCAGCACACCCGAAGCGGGGGGGAGCACAGATACGCAGTATTTT
TRBV11-2,-,TRBD2,TRBJ2-1,CASGVLAGAYNEQFF,TGTGCCAGCGGCGTTCTAGCGGGGGCTTACAATGAGCAGTTCTTC
TRBV30,-,-,TRBJ1-4,CAWSVVGGTNEKLFF,TGTGCCTGGAGTGTAGTGGGGGGAACTAATGAAAAACTGTTTTTT
TRBV2,-,TRBD1,TRBJ1-3,CASSPSGTASGNTIYF,TGTGCCAGCAGTCCCTCCGGGACAGCCTCTGGAAACACCATATATTTT
TRBV11-3,-,-,TRBJ1-3,CASSLGGNTIYF,TGTGCCAGCAGCCTGGGGGGAAACACCATATATTTT
TRBV6-6,-,-,TRBJ2-1,CASRGGGAIYNEQFF,TGTGCCAGCCGGGGTGGGGGGGCCATCTACAATGAGCAGTTCTTC
TRBV7-9,-,TRBD1,TRBJ1-4,CASSWTGGSEKLFF,TGTGCCAGCAGCTGGACAGGGGGCTCTGAAAAACTGTTTTTT
TRBV15,-,-,TRBJ2-2,CATSRGGIGELFF,TGTGCCACCAGCAGAGGGGGGATTGGGGAGCTGTTTTTT
TRBV5-6,-,-,TRBJ1-3,CASCKGRLINTIYF,TGTGCCAGCTGTAAGGGGCGACTAATAAACACCATATATTTT
TRBV28,few,-,TRBJ2-7,CASSSTQSLYEQYF,TGTGCCAGCAGTTCGACACAGAGCCTCTACGAGCAGTACTTC
TRBV30,-,-,TRBJ1-5,CAWSKGPRQPQHF,TGTGCCTGGAGTAAGGGGCCCCGGCAGCCCCAGCATTTT
TRBV6-6,-,TRBD2,TRBJ2-1,CASSRVAGSYNEQFF,TGTGCCAGCAGCCGAGTAGCGGGCTCCTACAATGAGCAGTTCTTC